The 12 T cell receptor beta chains listed next were all sequenced from one sample in a study of T cell clonality in common variable immunodeficiency. General study findings and limits: In common variable immunodeficiency, TCR beta chains reportedly carried fewer deletions and N-nucleotide insertions.

Antigens for these TCRs are unknown. The protocol was immunoSEQ multiplex PCR, while the TCRdb copy is restricted to in-frame clones and leaves out a portion. This sample comprises 15,000 to 25,000 clones, none seen once only. The sample taken for sequencing was peripheral blood mononuclear cells. The source of these receptors is a human donor with common variable immunodeficiency.

This clone was counted many times. The read comes to an end 3 residues before the CDR3 does, leaving the germline J gene to fill in the end. The chain links TRBV19 to TRBJ2-2; D is unresolved. The CDR3 loop spans 14 amino acids. V was clipped by 5 bases and J by 3 bases, with 10 bases between them. From germline, CDR1 is LNHDA and CDR2 SQIVND (reference sequence). CDR3 region: CASSFRWYTGELFF. The covered CDR3 bases are TGTGCCAGTAGTTTCCGGTGGTACACCGGGGAG.

A few counts support this clone. The read finishes 3 residues shy of the CDR3 end, and the germline J gene is used to complete it. This chain connects TRBV7-9 to TRBJ1-5; 8 bases fit TRBD1. CDR3 length: 15 residues. V lost 5 bases and J lost 6; bases outside the gene matches: 9. CDR1 is SEHNR and CDR2 is FQNEAQ in the germline V gene (reference sequence). The CDR3 loop reads CASSPTGGSGQPQHF. The part of the CDR3 DNA that was read is TGTGCCAGCAGCCCTACAGGGGGTTCGGGTCAGCCC.

In the case of this clone: The CDR3 end falls 3 residues outside the read, so it is completed with the germline J gene. The chain carries TRBV5-5 and TRBJ1-5; D is unclear. Trimming took 4 bases from V and 7 from J, leaving 9 bases between them. The CDR3 contains 12 residues. Looked up from germline, CDR1 is SGHKS and CDR2 is YYEKEE (reference sequence). The covered CDR3 bases are TGTGCCAGCAGCAGGGTCGGACAGCCC. This sequence encodes CASSRVGQP. The whole CDR3 is CASSRVGQPQHF.

In regard to this clone: With the read ending 3 residues before the CDR3 end, the germline J gene is used to fill in that end. The gene calls are TRBV7-3 and TRBJ2-3; 8 bases line up with TRBD1. This CDR3 is 15 amino acids long. From germline, CDR1 is SGHTA and CDR2 FQGTGA. The CDR3 bases that were read are TGTGCCAGCAGCTTAAGGTCAGGGGGCTTCGGAACG. Amino acids: CASSLRSGGFGT. The full-length CDR3 reads as CASSLRSGGFGTQYF. Supplemented by reference TRBV7-3 and TRBJ2-3, the full variable domain reads GAGVSQTPSNKVTEKGKYVELRCDPISGHTALYWYRQSLGQGPEFLIYFQGTGAADDSGLPNDRFFAVRPEGSVSTLKIQRTERGDSAVYLCASSLRSGGFGTQYFGPGTRLTVL.

Details on this clone: The read finishes 3 residues shy of the CDR3 end, and the germline J gene is used to complete it. The chain links TRBV7-2 to TRBJ1-4; D is possibly TRBD1 (5 bases). This CDR3 region has 15 residues. Per germline, CDR1 SGHTA and CDR2 FQGNSA. V lost 2 bases, J lost 5 bases, and 12 bases lay in between. The CDR3 DNA, read in part, is TGTGCCAGCAGCTTAAAAGGGGCGGCCAATGAAAAA. Protein sequence: CASSLKGAANEK. The entire CDR3 is CASSLKGAANEKLFF.

This clone was seen more than once but under ten times. The read falls 3 residues short of the CDR3 end, and the missing part is taken from the germline J gene. This rearrangement joins TRBV18 to TRBJ1-1; 8 bases fit TRBD1. The CDR3 length is 16 residues. Germline V lookup: CDR1 KGHSH, CDR2 LQKENI. V lost 6 bases, J lost 0 bases, and 9 bases stayed unmatched. This chain's CDR3 is CASSQTGTGMNTEAFF. The CDR3 DNA, read in part, is TGTGCCAGCTCGCAGACCGGGACAGGAATGAACACTGAA.

There are a few counts of this clone. The CDR3 end lies 3 residues beyond the end of the read and is filled in from the germline J gene. The chain recombines TRBV18 with TRBJ1-5, with D tentatively TRBD1 (5 bases). The CDR3 runs 15 residues. Germline V gene data show CDR1 as KGHSH and CDR2 as LQKENI. The ends were cut back, 3 bases at V and 3 bases at J, with 12 bases in the middle. Partial CDR3 DNA: TGTGCCAGCTCACCCCAGGGAAAAAACAATCAGCCC. This codes for CASSPQGKNNQP. The CDR3 as a whole reads CASSPQGKNNQPQHF.

Only a few counts were recorded for this clone. The DNA ends 3 residues before the CDR3 does, and the rest of the CDR3 is filled in from the germline J gene. The V and J genes are TRBV6-2 or TRBV6-3 and TRBJ2-7; possibly TRBD1 for D (5 bases). This CDR3 comprises 14 residues. Germline CDR1 MNHEY, CDR2 SVGEGT. Deletions cut 7 bases from V and 0 bases from J, with 13 bases between. CDR3 loop: CASTLTVGSYEQYF. The DNA read from the CDR3 is TGTGCCAGCACCCTGACAGTCGGCTCCTACGAG.

This clone has just a few counts. The part of the CDR3 DNA that was read is TGTGCCAGTATGGGACAGGGTTTCGGC. This gives the protein CASMGQGFG. The entire CDR3 protein is CASMGQGFGYTF. This sequence joins TRBV19 and TRBJ1-2; 9 bases are shared with TRBD1. The observed sequence ends 3 residues before the CDR3 terminus, with the missing tail filled in from the germline J gene. Germline CDR1 and CDR2: LNHDA and SQIVND (reference sequence). CDR3 length equals 12 residues. The variable domain in full, with the rest retrieved from reference TRBV19 and TRBJ1-2, is DGGITQSPKYLFRKEGQNVTLSCEQNLNHDAMYWYRQDPGQGLRLIYYSQIVNDFQKGDIAEGYSVSREKKESFPLTVTSAQKNPTAFYLCASMGQGFGYTFGSGTRLTVV.

At least ten counts were recorded for this clone. Coverage ceases 3 residues before the CDR3 finishes, and the germline J gene fills in the end. The genes are TRBV19 and TRBJ2-6; D remains unclear. Trimming left V 5 bases short and J 0 bases short, with 8 bases between. The germline V gene has CDR1 LNHDA and CDR2 SQIVND (reference sequence). The CDR3 runs 15 residues. CDR3 protein: CASSEYSSGANVLTF. CDR3 bases read: TGTGCCAGTAGTGAGTATAGCTCTGGGGCCAACGTC.

A remark on this clone: The observed sequence ends 3 residues before the CDR3 terminus, with the missing tail filled in from the germline J gene. The V and J genes are TRBV18 and TRBJ1-2; no definite D call. This CDR3 is built from 13 residues. Germline-derived CDR1 and CDR2 are KGHSH and LQKENI. Trimming shortened V by 2 bases and J by 6 bases, and 10 bases separated the two germline ends. CDR3 DNA (partial): TGTGCCAGCTCACCATTACAGCAGGATGGC. This translates into CASSPLQQDG. The whole CDR3 reads CASSPLQQDGYTF.

Points on this clone: The CDR3 is cut off 3 residues early in the read; its end comes from the germline J gene. The chain links TRBV6-2 or TRBV6-3 to TRBJ2-3; D gene unclear. Germline V gene data show CDR1 as MNHEY and CDR2 as SVGEGT. Trimming took off 5 bases at V and 5 bases at J, with 11 bases between the two ends. There are 13 residues in the CDR3. The CDR3 DNA, read in part, is TGTGCCAGCAGTCCCGCCCCGGGAGATACG. It yields the protein CASSPAPGDT. The whole CDR3 sequence reads CASSPAPGDTQYF.